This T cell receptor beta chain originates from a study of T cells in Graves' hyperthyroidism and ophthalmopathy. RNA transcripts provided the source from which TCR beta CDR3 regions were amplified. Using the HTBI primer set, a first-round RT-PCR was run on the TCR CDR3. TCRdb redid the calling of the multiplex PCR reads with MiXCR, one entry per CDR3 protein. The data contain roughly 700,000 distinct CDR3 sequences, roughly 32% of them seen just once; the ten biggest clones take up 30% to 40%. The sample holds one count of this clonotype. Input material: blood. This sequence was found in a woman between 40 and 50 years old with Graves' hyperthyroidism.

The CDR3 DNA reads TGTGCCAGCACTCAGGGGGAGCCCCAGCATTTT. This translates into CASTQGEPQHF. V and J are TRBV7-2 and TRBJ1-5; 7 bases match TRBD1. Losses at the gene ends were 7 bases for V and 8 bases for J; bases not matched to a gene: 2. This CDR3 has 11 amino acids. In germline, CDR1 is SGHTA, CDR2 FQGNSA.